The 29 T cell receptor beta chains in this list originate from one sample, sequenced in a study of tumor-infiltrating lymphocytes in primary liver carcinoma. Using a constant-region primer together with ProtoScript II reverse transcriptase, TCR beta cDNA was made from around 0.55 ug of total RNA. Libraries covering TCR beta were generated through three nested multiplex PCR rounds (using a slightly modified ARM-PCR). Rounds one and two of PCR, each of roughly 10 cycles, were primed with TRBV1-TRBV30 forward primers and a C-beta reverse primer. TCRdb fed the multiplex PCR reads into MiXCR, producing one record per CDR3 protein. There are about 180,000 distinct CDR3 sequences in the sample; over 45% occur only once, and approximately 68% lies in the top ten. The source of the blood RNA was unsorted whole blood, and germline DNA was extracted as well. Sequencing used peripheral blood. The origin of the receptors is a man aged 35 to 55 with primary liver carcinoma and hepatitis B virus infection.

Only a few counts were recorded for this clonotype. A read error may produce the germline difference seen at one junction end. CDR3 bases: TGCGCCAGCAGCTTGGAAGCAGGGGTGTCACCCCTCCACTTT. It encodes CASSLEAGVSPLHF. The gene calls are TRBV11-3 and TRBJ1-6, with D perhaps matching TRBD1 (6 bases). Germline lookup yields CDR1 SGHNT and CDR2 YENEEA. This CDR3 region has 14 residues.

Concerning this clonotype: A much larger clone sits a single nucleotide away, making a read error possible. This chain connects TRBV30 to TRBJ1-1, with D hard to call. Germline V gene lookup returns CDR1 GTSNPN and CDR2 SVGIG (reference sequence). This CDR3 spans 13 amino acids. V was shortened by 4 bases and J by 1 base, with 10 bases between the two germline ends. The CDR3 DNA reads as TGTGCCTGGATAGGAGAATCGAACACTGAAGCTTTCTTT. Protein product: CAWIGESNTEAFF. Full variable domain (missing parts from reference TRBV30 and TRBJ1-1): SQTIHQWPATLVQPVGSPLSLECTVEGTSNPNLYWYRQAAGRGLQLLFYSVGIGQISSEVPQNLSASRPQDRQFILSSKKLLLSDSGFYLCAWIGESNTEAFFGQGTRLTVV.

As concerns this clonotype: The junction shows a germline mismatch at one end, possibly a read error. The chain links TRBV11-2 to TRBJ2-1; 10 bases map to TRBD2. This CDR3 spans 14 amino acids. Germline values: CDR1 SGHAT, CDR2 FQNNGV. CDR3 residues: CTSSCSGRINEQFF. CDR3 DNA sequence: TGTACCAGCAGCTGTAGCGGGAGGATCAATGAGCAGTTCTTC.

For this clonotype: The conserved phenylalanine or tryptophan normally closing the CDR3 is absent here, so this likely arose from a read error. The chain combines TRBV4-1 with TRBJ2-5, with D possibly being TRBD1 (6 bases). The CDR3 totals 17 residues. Looked up from germline, CDR1 is MGHRA and CDR2 is YSYEKL. The ends were cut back, 4 bases at V and 4 bases at J, with 22 bases in the middle. The chain's CDR3 is CASSPLQGTVRRETQYL. The CDR3 bases are TGCGCCAGCAGCCCCCTACAGGGAACAGTGAGAAGAGAGACCCAGTACCTC.

About this clonotype: A read error is possible here, since a much larger clone lies one base away. The chain combines TRBV11-2 with TRBJ1-3; weak D call: TRBD1 (5 bases). The ends were cut back, 0 bases at V and 4 bases at J, with 10 bases in the middle. Germline CDR1 reads SGHAT; CDR2 reads FQNNGV. The CDR3 extends over 15 amino acids. As DNA, the CDR3 is TGTGCCAGCAGCTTAGATCCAGGGATGGGAAACACCATATATTTT. It specifies CASSLDPGMGNTIYF.

The rearrangement uses TRBV11-2 and TRBJ2-1, with D unclear. Between the trimmed V and J ends, which lost 2 bases and 10 bases, there was a span of 21 bases. The CDR3 is 16 amino acids. CDR1 SGHAT and CDR2 FQNNGV come from the germline V gene. CDR3 region: CASSLQVGIAGDEQFF. DNA of the CDR3: TGTGCCAGCAGCTTACAGGTTGGTATAGCTGGTGACGAGCAGTTCTTC.

The chain combines TRBV5-1 with TRBJ2-1; D may be TRBD1 (6 bases). The germline V gene encodes CDR1 SGHRS and CDR2 YFSETQ. The CDR3 has 14 residues. Trimming removed 0 bases at V and 7 bases at J, with 11 bases between. CDR3 sequence reads: CASSLEKGVNEQFF. The CDR3 coding sequence is TGCGCCAGCAGCTTGGAGAAGGGGGTGAATGAGCAGTTCTTC.

There are a few counts of this clonotype. Possible read error: a much larger clone is one base away. The V gene is TRBV29-1, the J gene TRBJ2-6; 7 nucleotides match TRBD1. Germline V gene sequence: CDR1 SQVTM, CDR2 ANQGSEA. This CDR3 is 17 amino acids long. CDR3 residues: CGVEEGQLIRGANVLTF. For the CDR3, the DNA is TGCGGCGTTGAAGAGGGACAGTTGATCAGGGGGGCCAACGTCCTGACTTTC.

This sequence joins TRBV24-1 and TRBJ2-3, with 7 bases matching TRBD1. Trimming at V came to 10 bases and at J to 7 bases, leaving 10 bases not matched to a gene. Germline V gene sequence: CDR1 KGHDR, CDR2 SFDVKD. This CDR3 is built from 13 residues. The CDR3 protein is CATDPRGRYTQYF. The CDR3 DNA reads as TGTGCCACGGATCCTAGGGGGCGGTATACGCAGTATTTT.

The rearrangement uses TRBV12-3 or TRBV12-4 and TRBJ2-7; D not resolved. Trimming cost V 5 bases and J 1 base, with 15 bases left between them. This CDR3 comprises 15 residues. The CDR3 sequence: CASSVSGPPSYEQYF. The CDR3 DNA reads as TGTGCCAGCAGTGTCTCCGGGCCACCTTCCTACGAGCAGTACTTC.

This clonotype was counted a few times. The rearrangement joins TRBV6-6 to TRBJ2-7, with 9 bases matching TRBD1. Trimming at V came to 6 bases and at J to 4 bases, leaving 10 bases not matched to a gene. This CDR3 is built from 15 residues. Germline V gene data show CDR1 as MNHNY and CDR2 as SVGAGI (reference sequence). Here the CDR3 reads CASRGENRGRYEQYF. The CDR3 bases are TGTGCCAGCAGAGGGGAAAACAGGGGGCGATACGAGCAGTACTTC.

This sequence joins TRBV6-6 and TRBJ2-2, with 9 nucleotides matching TRBD1. CDR3 length: 15 residues. Per the germline V gene, CDR1 is MNHNY and CDR2 is SVGAGI (reference sequence). Trimming removed 7 bases from V and 1 base from J; junction bases left unmatched: 4. CDR3 region: CASMRQGGNTGELFF. CDR3 nucleotides: TGTGCCAGCATGAGACAGGGGGGGAACACCGGGGAGCTGTTTTTT.

Regarding this clonotype: A much larger clone sits a single nucleotide away, making a read error possible. The chain combines TRBV29-1 with TRBJ1-2; 9 bases agree with TRBD1. This CDR3 has 14 residues. V gave up 6 bases and J gave up 6 bases; unmatched junction bases: 11. Germline CDR1 SQVTM, CDR2 ANQGSEA. CDR3 sequence: CSVRGSGQGDGYTF. CDR3 sequence (DNA): TGCAGCGTCCGAGGTTCGGGACAGGGAGATGGCTACACCTTC.

Comments on this clonotype: At one end the junction does not follow the germline gene, possibly because of a read error. The chain recombines TRBV7-9 with TRBJ2-1; D is perhaps TRBD1 (6 bases). The germline V gene encodes CDR1 SEHNR and CDR2 FQNEAQ (reference sequence). The CDR3 is 15 amino acids. The CDR3 loop is CASSLAGVPYNEKFF. The CDR3 DNA reads TGTGCCAGCAGCTTGGCAGGGGTCCCGTACAATGAGAAGTTCTTC. The full variable domain, rest sourced from reference TRBV7-9 and TRBJ2-1, is DTGVSQNPRHKITKRGQNVTFRCDPISEHNRLYWYRQTLGQGPEFLTYFQNEAQLEKSRLLSDRFSAERPKGSFSTLEIQRTEQGDSAMYLCASSLAGVPYNEKFFGPGTRLTVL.

Remarks on this clonotype: An end of the junction differs from the germline gene, which may be a read error. V is TRBV29-1 and J is TRBJ1-1; D is undetermined. Germline assignment: CDR1 SQVTM and CDR2 ANQGSEA. The CDR3 covers 13 residues. Here the CDR3 reads CSIGKGTNTKAFF. The CDR3 DNA reads TGCAGCATTGGAAAGGGAACGAACACTAAAGCTTTCTTT. The variable domain in full, with the rest retrieved from reference TRBV29-1 and TRBJ1-1, is SAVISQKPSRDICQRGTSLTIQCQVDSQVTMMFWYRQQPGQSLTLIATANQGSEATYESGFVIDKFPISRPNLTFSTLTVSNMSPEDSSIYLCSIGKGTNTKAFFGQGTRLTVV.

The CDR3 region has the DNA TGTGCCAGCAGCCTACGACCGACTAGCGCGGAAGACAATGAGCAGTTCTTC. Its protein is CASSLRPTSAEDNEQFF. The chain recombines TRBV5-4 with TRBJ2-1; 8 bases match TRBD2. Per germline, CDR1 SGHNT and CDR2 YYREEE (reference sequence). The trim removed 4 bases at V and 5 bases at J, leaving 14 bases unmatched. This CDR3 has 17 residues.

Regarding this clonotype: An end of the junction does not agree with germline; a read error may underlie this. V and J are TRBV11-2 and TRBJ2-7, with 9 nucleotides matching TRBD2. The CDR3 loop spans 18 amino acids. Germline CDR1 SGHAT, CDR2 FQNNGV. Here the CDR3 DNA reads TGTGTCAGCAGCGAAAAACTGTCCGCGGGGGGGCCTTTCTACGAGCAGTACTTC. Translated: CVSSEKLSAGGPFYEQYF. The full variable domain, in which reference TRBV11-2 and TRBJ2-7 provide the parts outside the CDR3, is EAGVAQSPRYKIIEKRQSVAFWCNPISGHATLYWYQQILGQGPKLLIQFQNNGVVDDSQLPKDRFSAERLKGVDSTLKIQPAKLEDSAVYLCVSSEKLSAGGPFYEQYFGPGTRLTVT.

A note on this clonotype: One junction end disagrees with the germline gene, perhaps due to a read error. The gene calls are TRBV11-2 and TRBJ1-1; no clear D gene. Germline CDR1 SGHAT, CDR2 FQNNGV. This CDR3 contains 13 residues. In DNA form, the CDR3 reads TGTGCCAGCAACTTAGTCTTAAACACTGAAGCTTTATTT. Residues: CASNLVLNTEALF.

For the CDR3, the DNA is TGTGCCAGCAGCCTTCTAGCGGCCTACAATGAGCAGTTCTTC. Amino acids: CASSLLAAYNEQFF. This chain links TRBV7-8 with TRBJ2-1, with TRBD2 matching 7 bases. The J segment lost 2 bases and the V segment lost 5 bases, leaving 3 bases of the junction unmatched. The CDR3 runs 14 residues. Germline CDR1 reads SGHVS; CDR2 reads FQNEAQ.

Comments on this clonotype: A junction end diverges from the germline sequence, so it may reflect a read error. The chain is built from TRBV11-2 and TRBJ2-2, with D possibly matching TRBD1 (6 bases). The CDR3 runs to 17 residues. CDR1 is SGHAT, CDR2 FQNNGV, per germline. The CDR3 reads CASSNDFGQLKTGELFF. The CDR3 nucleotides read TGTGCTAGCAGCAATGACTTTGGACAGTTGAAGACCGGGGAGCTGTTTTTT.

Regarding this clonotype: Possible read error: a much larger clone is one base away. The chain is built from TRBV29-1 and TRBJ2-1; D uncertain. From germline, CDR1 is SQVTM and CDR2 ANQGSEA. Trimming took 2 bases from V and 9 from J, leaving 14 bases between them. There are 13 residues in the CDR3. The CDR3 spells CSVEPGTIGEQFF. DNA of the CDR3: TGCAGCGTTGAACCAGGAACAATAGGTGAGCAGTTCTTC.

This sequence joins TRBV7-8 and TRBJ2-3, with a possible D match to TRBD2 (6 bases). V was cut by 5 bases and J by 0 bases, with 15 bases left in between. Germline loops: CDR1 SGHVS, CDR2 FQNEAQ. CDR3 size: 16 residues. This CDR3 is CASSGPALASTDTQYF. The CDR3 region has the DNA TGTGCCAGCAGCGGGCCGGCACTAGCTAGCACAGATACGCAGTATTTT.

Concerning this clonotype: Just one base apart from a much larger clone, this may be a read error. This likely comes from a read error, as the CDR3 has no conserved phenylalanine or tryptophan at its end. The chain joins TRBV29-1 to TRBJ2-3; 10 bases align to TRBD2. This CDR3 is 15 amino acids long. The germline V gene encodes CDR1 SQVTM and CDR2 ANQGSEA. Germline trimming cut 7 bases from V and 3 bases from J; bases unmatched to any gene: 10. The CDR3 protein is CSAVDSGRETDTQYY. CDR3 DNA: TGCAGCGCCGTCGACAGCGGGAGGGAGACAGATACGCAGTATTAT.

V usage is TRBV11-2 and J usage is TRBJ2-7, with 7 bases identical to TRBD2. The CDR3 is 14 amino acids. V was pared by 2 bases and J by 3 bases, with 4 bases of the junction left unmatched. Germline V CDR1 and CDR2: SGHAT, FQNNGV. In DNA, the CDR3 is TGTGCCAGCAGCTTAAGTAGCGGGTGCTACGAGCAGTACTTC. Protein product: CASSLSSGCYEQYF.

A single count supports this clonotype. The conserved closing phenylalanine or tryptophan is absent in this CDR3, likely reflecting a read error. The genes are TRBV4-1 and TRBJ2-2, with 7 bases identical to TRBD2. The CDR3 runs to 18 residues. Germline V gene lookup returns CDR1 MGHRA and CDR2 YSYEKL. V gave up 1 base and J gave up 5 bases; unmatched junction bases: 13. DNA of the CDR3: TGCGCCAGCAGCCAAGGGGGACTTGCGGGAGTCGGGACCGGGGAGCTGTTTTTA. Protein: CASSQGGLAGVGTGELFL.

A remark on this clonotype: Germline and junction disagree at one end, which may indicate a read error. The rearrangement joins TRBV11-2 to TRBJ2-2; a possible D gene is TRBD2 (5 bases). Germline V gives CDR1 SGHAT, CDR2 FQNNGV. The CDR3 loop spans 15 amino acids. Here the CDR3 DNA reads TGTGCCAGCAGCTTAGCGTGGGAGAACACCGGGGAACTGCTTTTT. It is translated as CASSLAWENTGELLF.

The chain combines TRBV12-3 or TRBV12-4 with TRBJ1-1; no definite D call. The V end was cut by 7 bases, the J end by 2 bases, with 11 bases between. The CDR3 runs to 13 residues. The CDR3 coding sequence is TGTGCCAGCATCTTGACCCTAAACACTGAAGCTTTCTTT. Its protein is CASILTLNTEAFF.

In its sample, this clonotype was seen many times. CDR3 sequence (DNA): TGTGCCAGCAGTTACGGCGGGAGAGCGGTTGAGCAGTTCTTC. Protein: CASSYGGRAVEQFF. The V gene is TRBV6-6, the J gene TRBJ2-1; 7 nucleotides match TRBD2. The CDR3 is made up of 14 amino acids. With V trimmed by 2 bases and J by 9 bases, 7 bases remained unmatched. Germline CDR1 reads MNHNY; CDR2 reads SVGAGI (reference sequence).

This clonotype was observed a single time. The chain couples TRBV6-1 to TRBJ1-3; D uncertain. The germline V gene encodes CDR1 MNHNS and CDR2 SASEGT. Trimming took off 2 bases at V and 4 bases at J, with 15 bases between the two ends. CDR3 length: 16 residues. The CDR3 DNA sequence: TGTGCCAGCAGTGAACAGTCCGCCGGAATCGGAAACACCATATATTTT. Translating gives CASSEQSAGIGNTIYF.